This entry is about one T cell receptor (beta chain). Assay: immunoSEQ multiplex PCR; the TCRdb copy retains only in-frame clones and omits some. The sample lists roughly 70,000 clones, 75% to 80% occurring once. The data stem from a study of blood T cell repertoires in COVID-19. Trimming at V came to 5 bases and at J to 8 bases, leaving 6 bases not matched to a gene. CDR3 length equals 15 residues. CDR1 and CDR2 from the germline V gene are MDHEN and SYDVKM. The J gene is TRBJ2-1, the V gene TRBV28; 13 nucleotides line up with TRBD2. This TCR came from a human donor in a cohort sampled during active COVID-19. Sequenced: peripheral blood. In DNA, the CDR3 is TGTGCCAGCAGTCTCTGGACTAGCGGGGGCGATGAGCAGTTCTTC. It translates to CASSLWTSGGDEQFF.